The clone carrying this T cell receptor beta chain was recorded many times. The CDR3 contains 16 residues. CDR1 is SGHTA and CDR2 is FQGNSA in the germline V gene. The V and J ends lost 1 base and 5 bases respectively, with 17 bases between them. Amplified TCR beta CDR3 regions were obtained using RNA transcripts as template. The first round was an RT-PCR with HTBI primers, and the second round was a multiplex PCR. One entry per CDR3 protein results from TCRdb running MiXCR on the multiplex PCR reads. The table lists about 220,000 distinct CDR3 sequences, roughly 21% of them singletons, with more than 35% in the top ten. Someone took the PBMCs out of 9.5 to 10 ml of fresh peripheral blood. These data come from a study of Graves' ophthalmopathy and Graves' hyperthyroidism.

The rearrangement joins TRBV7-2 to TRBJ2-5, with D perhaps given as TRBD1 or TRBD2 (5 bases each). Material: peripheral blood. The receptor was isolated from a woman in her fifties or sixties with Graves' ophthalmopathy. The CDR3 loop reads CASSLVAGTIRETQYF. In DNA, the CDR3 is TGTGCCAGCAGCTTAGTTGCCGGGACGATCCGGGAGACCCAGTACTTC.